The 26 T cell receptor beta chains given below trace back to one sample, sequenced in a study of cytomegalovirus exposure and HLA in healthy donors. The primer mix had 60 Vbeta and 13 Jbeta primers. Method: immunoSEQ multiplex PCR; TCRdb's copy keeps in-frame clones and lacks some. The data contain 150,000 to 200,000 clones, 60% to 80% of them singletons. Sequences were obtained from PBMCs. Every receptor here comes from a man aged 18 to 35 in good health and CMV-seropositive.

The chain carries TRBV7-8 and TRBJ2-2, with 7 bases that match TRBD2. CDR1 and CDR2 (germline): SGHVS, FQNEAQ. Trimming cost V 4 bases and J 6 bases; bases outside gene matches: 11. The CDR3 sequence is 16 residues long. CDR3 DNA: TGTGCCAGCAGCTCCGGAGGGCGGGAGAGGGCCGGGGAGCTGTTTTTT. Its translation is CASSSGGRERAGELFF.

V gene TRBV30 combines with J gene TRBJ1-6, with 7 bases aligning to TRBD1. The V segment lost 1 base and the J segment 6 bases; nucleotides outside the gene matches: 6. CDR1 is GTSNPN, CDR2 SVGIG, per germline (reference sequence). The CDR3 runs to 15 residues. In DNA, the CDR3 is TGTGCCTGGAGTGCCCCGGACAGGAGTAATTCACCCCTCCACTTT. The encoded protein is CAWSAPDRSNSPLHF. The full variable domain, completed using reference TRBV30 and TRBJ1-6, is SQTIHQWPATLVQPVGSPLSLECTVEGTSNPNLYWYRQAAGRGLQLLFYSVGIGQISSEVPQNLSASRPQDRQFILSSKKLLLSDSGFYLCAWSAPDRSNSPLHFGNGTRLTVT.

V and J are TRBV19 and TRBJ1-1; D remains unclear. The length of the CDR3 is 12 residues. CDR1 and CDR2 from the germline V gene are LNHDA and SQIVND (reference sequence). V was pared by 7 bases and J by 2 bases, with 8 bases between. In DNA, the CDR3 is TGTGCCAGTATTTCGTTCAACACTGAAGCTTTCTTT. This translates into CASISFNTEAFF.

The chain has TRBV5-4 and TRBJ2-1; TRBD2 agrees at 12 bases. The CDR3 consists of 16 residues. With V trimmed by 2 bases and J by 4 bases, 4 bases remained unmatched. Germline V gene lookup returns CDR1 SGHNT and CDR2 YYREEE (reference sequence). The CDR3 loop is CASSFGTSGPYNEQFF. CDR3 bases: TGTGCCAGCAGCTTTGGGACTAGCGGGCCTTACAATGAGCAGTTCTTC.

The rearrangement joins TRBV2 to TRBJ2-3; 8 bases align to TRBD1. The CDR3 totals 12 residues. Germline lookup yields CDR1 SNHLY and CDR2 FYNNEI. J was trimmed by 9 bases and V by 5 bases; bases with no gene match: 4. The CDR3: CASSLDRETQYF. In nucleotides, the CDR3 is TGTGCCAGCAGTTTGGACAGGGAGACGCAGTATTTT. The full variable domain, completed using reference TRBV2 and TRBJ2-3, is EPEVTQTPSHQVTQMGQEVILRCVPISNHLYFYWYRQILGQKVEFLVSFYNNEISEKSEIFDDQFSVERPDGSNFTLKIRSTKLEDSAMYFCASSLDRETQYFGPGTRLTVL.

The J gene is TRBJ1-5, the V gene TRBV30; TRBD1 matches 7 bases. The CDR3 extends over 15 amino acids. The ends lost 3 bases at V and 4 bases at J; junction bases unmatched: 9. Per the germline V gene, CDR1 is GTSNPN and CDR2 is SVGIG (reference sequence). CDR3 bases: TGTGCCTGGAGGGCGACAGGGTCGGGTAATCAGCCCCAGCATTTT. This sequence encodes CAWRATGSGNQPQHF. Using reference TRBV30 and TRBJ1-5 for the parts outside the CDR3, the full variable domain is SQTIHQWPATLVQPVGSPLSLECTVEGTSNPNLYWYRQAAGRGLQLLFYSVGIGQISSEVPQNLSASRPQDRQFILSSKKLLLSDSGFYLCAWRATGSGNQPQHFGDGTRLSIL.

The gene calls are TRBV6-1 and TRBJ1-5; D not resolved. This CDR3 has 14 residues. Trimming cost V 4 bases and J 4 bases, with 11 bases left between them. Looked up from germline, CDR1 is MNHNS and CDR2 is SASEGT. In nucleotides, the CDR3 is TGTGCCAGCAGTGTTCAGGCTTCTAATCAGCCCCAGCATTTT. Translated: CASSVQASNQPQHF.

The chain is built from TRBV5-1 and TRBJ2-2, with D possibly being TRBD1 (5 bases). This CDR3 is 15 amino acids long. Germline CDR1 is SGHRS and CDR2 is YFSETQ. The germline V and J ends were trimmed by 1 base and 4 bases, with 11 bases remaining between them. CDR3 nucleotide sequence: TGCGCCAGCAGCTTGTCTCAGGGAAGCACCGGGGAGCTGTTTTTT. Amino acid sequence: CASSLSQGSTGELFF.

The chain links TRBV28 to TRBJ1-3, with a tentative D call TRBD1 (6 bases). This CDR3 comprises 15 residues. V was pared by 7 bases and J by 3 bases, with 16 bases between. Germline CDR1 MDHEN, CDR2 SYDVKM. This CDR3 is CASTLAGGYGNTIYF. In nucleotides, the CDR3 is TGTGCCAGCACCCTAGCGGGGGGCTATGGAAACACCATATATTTT.

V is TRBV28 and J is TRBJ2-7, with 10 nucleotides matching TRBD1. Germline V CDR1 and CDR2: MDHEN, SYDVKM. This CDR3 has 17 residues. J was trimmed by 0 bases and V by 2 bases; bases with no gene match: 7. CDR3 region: CASSLGSGTGVSYEQYV. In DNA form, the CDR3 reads TGTGCCAGCAGTTTAGGGAGCGGGACAGGGGTCTCCTACGAGCAGTACGTC.

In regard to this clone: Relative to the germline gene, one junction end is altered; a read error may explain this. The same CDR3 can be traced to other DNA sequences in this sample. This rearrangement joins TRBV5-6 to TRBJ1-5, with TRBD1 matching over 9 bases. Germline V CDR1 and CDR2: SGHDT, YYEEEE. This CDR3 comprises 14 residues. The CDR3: CASSTGGRNQPQHF. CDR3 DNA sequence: TGTGCTAGCAGCACAGGGGGCCGCAATCAGCCCCAGCATTTT.

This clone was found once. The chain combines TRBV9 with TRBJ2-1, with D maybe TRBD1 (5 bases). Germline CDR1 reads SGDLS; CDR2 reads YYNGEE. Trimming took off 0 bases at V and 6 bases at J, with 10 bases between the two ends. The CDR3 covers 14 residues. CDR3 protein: CASSVEGPINEQFF. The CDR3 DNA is TGTGCCAGCAGCGTAGAGGGGCCGATCAATGAGCAGTTCTTC.

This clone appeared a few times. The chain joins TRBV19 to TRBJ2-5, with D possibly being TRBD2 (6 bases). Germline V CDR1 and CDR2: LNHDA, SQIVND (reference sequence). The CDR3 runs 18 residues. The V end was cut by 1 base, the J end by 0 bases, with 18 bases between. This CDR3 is CASSIGAGLTAYQETQYF. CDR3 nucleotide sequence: TGTGCCAGTAGTATAGGGGCGGGACTGACTGCGTACCAAGAGACCCAGTACTTC.

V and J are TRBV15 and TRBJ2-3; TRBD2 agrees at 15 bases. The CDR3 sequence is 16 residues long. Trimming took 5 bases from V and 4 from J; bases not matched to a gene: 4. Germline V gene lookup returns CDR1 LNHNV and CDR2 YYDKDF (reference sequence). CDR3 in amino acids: CATSEGLAGGSDTQYF. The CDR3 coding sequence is TGTGCCACCAGCGAGGGACTAGCGGGAGGTTCAGATACGCAGTATTTT.

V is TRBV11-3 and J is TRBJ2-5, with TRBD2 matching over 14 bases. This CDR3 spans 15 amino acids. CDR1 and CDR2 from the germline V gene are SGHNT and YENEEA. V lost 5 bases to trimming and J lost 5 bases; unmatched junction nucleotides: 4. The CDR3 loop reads CASSGGLAGGETQYF. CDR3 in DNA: TGTGCCAGCAGCGGCGGACTAGCGGGAGGTGAGACCCAGTACTTC.

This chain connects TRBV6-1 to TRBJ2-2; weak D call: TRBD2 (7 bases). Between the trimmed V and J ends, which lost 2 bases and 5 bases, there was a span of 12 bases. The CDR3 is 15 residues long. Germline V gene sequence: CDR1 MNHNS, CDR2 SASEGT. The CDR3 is CASSEWGGRTGELFF. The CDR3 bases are TGTGCCAGCAGTGAATGGGGGGGGCGAACCGGGGAGCTGTTTTTT.

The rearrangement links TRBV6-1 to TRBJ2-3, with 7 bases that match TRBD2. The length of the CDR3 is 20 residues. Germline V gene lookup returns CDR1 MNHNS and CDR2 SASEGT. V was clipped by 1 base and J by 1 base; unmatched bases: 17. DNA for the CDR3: TGTGCCAGCAGTGAAGTTGAAGCGGGAATCACAAGCGGAGGCACAGATACGCAGTATTTT. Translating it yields CASSEVEAGITSGGTDTQYF.

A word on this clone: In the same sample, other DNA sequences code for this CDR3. CDR3 residues: CASSLSGGSSYNEQFF. CDR3 nucleotides: TGTGCCAGCAGTTTATCGGGAGGGAGCTCCTACAATGAGCAGTTCTTC. The chain is built from TRBV27 and TRBJ2-1; 7 positions match TRBD2. The germline gives CDR1 MNHEY, CDR2 SMNVEV (reference sequence). V shed 0 bases, J shed 0 bases, and the junction held 2 bases outside the gene matches. There are 16 residues in the CDR3.

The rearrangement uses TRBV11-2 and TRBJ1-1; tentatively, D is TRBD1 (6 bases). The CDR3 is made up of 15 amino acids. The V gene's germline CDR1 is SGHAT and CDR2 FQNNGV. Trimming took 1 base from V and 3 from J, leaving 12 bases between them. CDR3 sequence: CASSLGSGADTEAFF. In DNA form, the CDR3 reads TGTGCCAGCAGCTTAGGTTCAGGGGCGGACACTGAAGCTTTCTTT.

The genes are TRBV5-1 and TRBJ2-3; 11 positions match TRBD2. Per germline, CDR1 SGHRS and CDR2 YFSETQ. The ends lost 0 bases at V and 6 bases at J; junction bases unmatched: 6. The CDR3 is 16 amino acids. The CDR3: CASSLDLSGRADTQYF. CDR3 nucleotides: TGCGCCAGCAGCTTGGATCTTAGCGGGAGGGCCGATACGCAGTATTTT.

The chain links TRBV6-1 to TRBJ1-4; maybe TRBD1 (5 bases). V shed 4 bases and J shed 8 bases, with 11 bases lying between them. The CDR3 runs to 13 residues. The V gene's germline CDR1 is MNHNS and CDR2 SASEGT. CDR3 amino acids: CASSVRVREKLFF. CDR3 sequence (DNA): TGTGCCAGCAGTGTCAGGGTTCGGGAAAAACTGTTTTTT.

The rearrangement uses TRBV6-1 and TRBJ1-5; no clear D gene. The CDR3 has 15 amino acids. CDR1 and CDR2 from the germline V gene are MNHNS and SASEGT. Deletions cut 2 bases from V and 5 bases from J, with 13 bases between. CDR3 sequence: CASSEKEDVDQPQHF. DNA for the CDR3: TGTGCCAGCAGTGAAAAGGAGGACGTGGATCAGCCCCAGCATTTT.

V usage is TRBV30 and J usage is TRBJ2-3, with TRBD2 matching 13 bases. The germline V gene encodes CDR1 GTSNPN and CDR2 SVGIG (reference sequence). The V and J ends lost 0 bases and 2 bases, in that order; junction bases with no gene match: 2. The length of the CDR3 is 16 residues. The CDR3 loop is CAWSVGLAGDTDTQYF. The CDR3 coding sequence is TGTGCCTGGAGTGTTGGACTAGCGGGGGACACAGATACGCAGTATTTT.

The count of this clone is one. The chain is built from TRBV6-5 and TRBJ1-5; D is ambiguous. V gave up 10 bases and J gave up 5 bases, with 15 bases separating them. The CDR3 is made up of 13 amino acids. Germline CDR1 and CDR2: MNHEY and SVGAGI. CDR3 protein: CATTGGLDQPQHF. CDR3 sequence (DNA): TGTGCCACCACTGGAGGGTTGGATCAGCCCCAGCATTTT.

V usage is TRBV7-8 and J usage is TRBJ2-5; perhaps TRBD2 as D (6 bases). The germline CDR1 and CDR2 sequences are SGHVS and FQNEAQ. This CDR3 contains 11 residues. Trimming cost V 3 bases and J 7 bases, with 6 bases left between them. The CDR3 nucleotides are TGTGCCAGCAGCTTGGGGGGGACCCAGTACTTC. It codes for CASSLGGTQYF.

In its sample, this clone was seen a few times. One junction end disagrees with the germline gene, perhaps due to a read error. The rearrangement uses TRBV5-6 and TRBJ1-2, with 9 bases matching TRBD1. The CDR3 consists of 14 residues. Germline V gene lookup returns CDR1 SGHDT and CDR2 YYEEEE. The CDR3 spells CASSLVWGQGEVQF. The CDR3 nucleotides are TGTGCCAGCAGCTTGGTGTGGGGACAGGGAGAGGTCCAGTTC.